This TCR beta chain was found in a study of OX40 agonist ivuxolimab in advanced cancers. Study-wide context: Of the participants, approximately 40% had some prior anti-PD-1, anti-PD-L1 or anti-CTLA-4 therapy, which was allowed. Study-wide findings and caveats: Nonresponders, in some cases, also had low normalized T-cell clonal expansion. Partial responders treated at 0.1-3.0 mg/kg exhibited clonal expansion among the lowest measured.

It was autoimmune disease history or systemic immunosuppression that excluded patients. The V gene end was trimmed by 5 bases and the J gene end by 4 bases; junction bases not matched to a gene: 10. The CDR3 runs to 15 residues. Germline V gene data show CDR1 as LNHDA and CDR2 as SQIVND (reference sequence). A word on this clone: Antigen specificity is unknown.

Clones were sequenced by immunoSEQ multiplex PCR, and TCRdb holds only the in-frame ones, with some missing. Here the sample spans 75,000 to 80,000 clones, roughly 80% being singletons. The sequenced sample was CD4+ or CD8+ T cells sorted from blood, obtained in a trial of the OX40 agonist ivuxolimab. The sequence derives from an adult with an advanced solid tumor such as melanoma, head and neck, liver or kidney cancer. V and J are TRBV19 and TRBJ1-2; 7 bases line up with TRBD1. CDR3 DNA sequence: TGTGCCAGTAGTTCGGAGGACAGGCCGATCTATGGCTACACCTTC. Translated, it gives CASSSEDRPIYGYTF.